This T cell receptor (beta chain) was obtained from a study of cytomegalovirus exposure and HLA in healthy donors. Study-level findings and limits: The study found most TCR sequences rare, yet found some public TCRs in many donors.

This CDR3 comprises 13 residues. Looked up from germline, CDR1 is LNHNV and CDR2 is YYDKDF (reference sequence). The V end lost 8 bases, the J end lost 7 bases, and 14 bases lay between the germline ends. The study ran its PCR with 60 Vbeta and 13 Jbeta primers. Method: immunoSEQ multiplex PCR; TCRdb's copy keeps in-frame clones and lacks some. The sample lists tens of thousands of clones; about 80% were seen once. A remark on this clone: What it recognizes is unknown.

The source is a male donor in good health and CMV-seronegative. The specimen sequenced was PBMCs. The gene calls are TRBV15 and TRBJ1-4, with D possibly TRBD1 on 5 matching bases. The CDR3 nucleotides are TGTGCCACCGGAGCCCAGGGATTTGAAAAACTGTTTTTT. Protein product: CATGAQGFEKLFF.